What follows are 18 T cell receptor beta chains derived from one specimen sequenced in a study of blood T cells in healthy people across ages (dated by TCRdb to between 2014 and 2016). The library was made by 5' RACE. Reads for this sample came from an Illumina HiSeq 2500. The second PCR ran for roughly 7 to 12 cycles and used a J-beta primer mix along with a sample-barcoded 5' primer. Through fastp at Q25 and MiXCR, TCRdb rebuilt clones from the public reads, retaining in-frame beta chains. Here each entry gathers all rows of one CDR3 protein and keeps the most common genes and DNA. The sample table contains under 1,000,000 distinct CDR3 sequences; only one count was recorded for 35% to 40% of them. The ten largest clones take up 10% to 15% of the sample. The specimen was blood. These receptor sequences come from a man between 18 and 29 years old in good health.

There are many counts of this clonotype. The chain couples TRBV29-1 to TRBJ2-1; TRBD2 matches 10 bases. The CDR3 spans 14 residues. Germline V lookup: CDR1 SQVTM, CDR2 ANQGSEA. The J segment lost 5 bases and the V segment lost 5 bases, leaving 6 bases of the junction unmatched. The CDR3 reads CSVRLAGHNNEQFF. CDR3 coding DNA: TGCAGCGTTAGACTAGCGGGTCACAACAATGAGCAGTTCTTC.

In its sample, this clonotype was seen once. V usage is TRBV7-9 and J usage is TRBJ2-7; 9 bases agree with TRBD1. In germline, CDR1 is SEHNR, CDR2 FQNEAQ (reference sequence). V shed 0 bases, J shed 7 bases, and the junction held 10 bases outside the gene matches. This CDR3 region has 16 residues. DNA of the CDR3: TGTGCCAGCAGCTTAGCGAGGACAGGGGCGAGCAATGAGCAGTACTTC. This translates into CASSLARTGASNEQYF.

This chain uses TRBV20-1 with TRBJ2-7; D possibly corresponds to TRBD2 (5 bases). V dropped 6 bases and J dropped 7 bases, with 10 bases sitting between them. Germline CDR1 is DFQATT and CDR2 is SNEGSKA (reference sequence). The CDR3 is 10 residues long. CDR3 protein: CSALSDEQYF. CDR3 sequence (DNA): TGCAGTGCCCTTAGCGATGAGCAGTACTTC.

Notes on this clonotype: This may stem from a read error, because a much larger clone lies one nucleotide away. Without the conserved terminal phenylalanine or tryptophan, this CDR3 likely stems from a read error. The gene calls are TRBV7-2 and TRBJ2-3; maybe TRBD2 (6 bases). Germline V gene lookup returns CDR1 SGHTA and CDR2 FQGNSA. Trimming pared 4 bases from V and 7 bases from J, leaving 9 bases between. The CDR3 spans 12 residues. The CDR3 DNA reads as TGTGCCAGCAGCTCGGGACTCTATACGCAGTATATT. Translation gives CASSSGLYTQYI.

This clonotype was seen a handful of times. The rearrangement links TRBV18 to TRBJ2-3; no reliable D call. Germline V gives CDR1 KGHSH, CDR2 LQKENI. The CDR3 extends over 15 amino acids. Trimming cost V 3 bases and J 2 bases, with 12 bases left between them. Here the CDR3 reads CASSPQDGLTDTQYF. CDR3 DNA sequence: TGTGCCAGCTCACCGCAGGACGGTCTCACAGATACGCAGTATTTT.

A few counts support this clonotype. This chain joins TRBV18 and TRBJ2-1, with TRBD2 matching 7 bases. The CDR3 has 18 residues. Germline V CDR1 and CDR2: KGHSH, LQKENI. Trimming removed 0 bases from V and 9 bases from J; junction bases left unmatched: 17. CDR3 coding DNA: TGTGCCAGCTCACCACCTCTCCCCAATAGGCGGGGGAGCGGTGAGCAGTTCTTC. Its protein is CASSPPLPNRRGSGEQFF.

CDR3 residues: CASTTPGGYTDTQYF. CDR3 coding DNA: TGTGCCAGCACCACACCGGGGGGGTACACAGATACGCAGTATTTT. The chain uses TRBV6-2 or TRBV6-3 and TRBJ2-3; 8 bases map to TRBD2. After removal of 7 bases from V and 2 bases from J, the junction contained 8 bases not matched to a gene. This CDR3 spans 15 amino acids. The V gene's germline CDR1 is MNHEY and CDR2 SVGEGT.

This clonotype was seen only a few times. The gene calls are TRBV20-1 and TRBJ2-5, with a tentative D call TRBD2 (5 bases). The CDR3 spans 14 residues. The ends were cut back, 3 bases at V and 4 bases at J, with 15 bases in the middle. The germline V gene has CDR1 DFQATT and CDR2 SNEGSKA (reference sequence). The CDR3 here is CSARVAGRRETQYF. The CDR3 nucleotides read TGCAGTGCTAGGGTGGCGGGTAGGCGAGAGACCCAGTACTTC.

With regard to this clonotype: This may arise from a read error, as a much more abundant clone is one base away. The genes are TRBV7-2 and TRBJ1-2, with D unresolved. Trimming took 1 base from V and 4 from J, leaving 10 bases between them. This CDR3 comprises 14 residues. In germline, CDR1 is SGHTA, CDR2 FQGNSA. CDR3 sequence: CASSLGLGSYGYTF. Written as DNA, the CDR3 is TGTGCCAGCAGCTTAGGTCTGGGTAGCTATGGCTACACCTTC.

The rearrangement uses TRBV21-1 and TRBJ1-2. TRBV21-1 is reported as a pseudogene. The CDR3 consists of 13 residues. The CDR3 region is CASSKPVGDGYTF. In DNA form, the CDR3 reads TGTGCCAGCAGCAAACCCGTAGGAGATGGCTACACCTTC.

The sample holds one count of this clonotype. This may be a read error: a much more frequent sequence differs by one nucleotide. V and J are TRBV13 and TRBJ2-7; D perhaps matches TRBD1 (5 bases). There are 17 residues in the CDR3. V shed 5 bases and J shed 5 bases, with 25 bases lying between them. Germline CDR1 is PRHDT and CDR2 is FYEKMQ (reference sequence). CDR3 nucleotide sequence: TGTGCCAGCAGCCCCTGCCCTCCGGACACCGAAGTAAACGAGCAGTACTTC. Encoded protein: CASSPCPPDTEVNEQYF. The entire variable domain, with the rest obtained from reference TRBV13 and TRBJ2-7, is as follows: AAGVIQSPRHLIKEKRETATLKCYPIPRHDTVYWYQQGPGQDPQFLISFYEKMQSDKGSIPDRFSAQQFSDYHSELNMSSLELGDSALYFCASSPCPPDTEVNEQYFGPGTRLTVT.

The rearrangement uses TRBV10-3 and TRBJ1-5; D perhaps matches TRBD1 (6 bases). Per the germline V gene, CDR1 is ENHRY and CDR2 is SYGVKD. CDR3 length: 13 amino acids. Trimming stripped 8 bases from V and 5 bases from J, with 13 bases between. The CDR3 here is CAIGRGSDQPQHF. The CDR3 DNA follows: TGTGCCATCGGGAGGGGGTCCGATCAGCCCCAGCATTTT.

V is TRBV25-1 and J is TRBJ2-1; either TRBD1 or TRBD2 may supply D (8 bases each). Trimming pared 6 bases from V and 6 bases from J, leaving 33 bases between. Per the germline V gene, CDR1 is MGHDK and CDR2 is SYGVNS. This CDR3 contains 20 residues. The CDR3 DNA is TGTGCCAGCAGCAAGGACAGGGTGGCTTGGGGACTAGGAGGTCTCAATGAGCAGTTCTTC. It yields the protein CASSKDRVAWGLGGLNEQFF. Variable domain in full (rest from reference TRBV25-1 and TRBJ2-1): EADIYQTPRYLVIGTGKKITLECSQTMGHDKMYWYQQDPGMELHLIHYSYGVNSTEKGDLSSESTVSRIRTEHFPLTLESARPSHTSQYLCASSKDRVAWGLGGLNEQFFGPGTRLTVL.

In regard to this clonotype: This may stem from a read error, because a much larger clone lies one nucleotide away. The J gene is TRBJ1-2, the V gene TRBV12-3 or TRBV12-4; D is unresolved. The CDR3 runs to 11 residues. The V and J ends lost 6 bases and 8 bases respectively, with 10 bases between them. In nucleotides, the CDR3 is TGTGCCAGCAGGGACGGCGGGGGCTACACCTTC. As protein: CASRDGGGYTF.

This clonotype came up a few times. The genes are TRBV7-2 and TRBJ2-1; D is ambiguous. V lost 4 bases and J 8 bases, leaving 9 bases between the germline ends. This CDR3 spans 12 amino acids. Germline V gene data show CDR1 as SGHTA and CDR2 as FQGNSA. CDR3 protein: CASSSLPYEQFF. CDR3 DNA: TGTGCCAGCAGCTCCCTTCCGTATGAGCAGTTCTTC.

The chain recombines TRBV7-3 with TRBJ2-7; the D gene is possibly TRBD2 (5 bases). The CDR3 totals 15 residues. V lost 1 base and J lost 2, with 12 bases in between. Germline CDR1 reads SGHTA; CDR2 reads FQGTGA. CDR3: CASSLNGGLAYEQYF. CDR3 sequence (DNA): TGTGCCAGCAGCTTAAATGGTGGACTGGCCTACGAGCAGTACTTC. Looking up the rest from reference TRBV7-3 and TRBJ2-7 gives the full variable domain: GAGVSQTPSNKVTEKGKYVELRCDPISGHTALYWYRQSLGQGPEFLIYFQGTGAADDSGLPNDRFFAVRPEGSVSTLKIQRTERGDSAVYLCASSLNGGLAYEQYFGPGTRLTVT.

The chain has TRBV2 and TRBJ1-2, with D possibly matching TRBD1 (5 bases). Germline CDR1 SNHLY, CDR2 FYNNEI. This CDR3 has 11 amino acids. Between the trimmed V and J ends, which lost 10 bases and 7 bases, there was a span of 13 bases. The CDR3 region has the DNA TGTGCCACGGCGGTAGGGGTTGGCTACACCTTC. Its translation is CATAVGVGYTF.

This rearrangement joins TRBV20-1 to TRBJ1-6; no clear D gene. Germline assignment: CDR1 DFQATT and CDR2 SNEGSKA (reference sequence). This CDR3 has 15 residues. V was cut by 6 bases and J by 8 bases, with 20 bases left in between. CDR3 nucleotides: TGCAGTGCCCTGAACTGGCCGCACGCCGATTCACCCCTCCACTTT. It translates to CSALNWPHADSPLHF.